This T cell receptor (beta chain) is from a study of multiple sclerosis patients with progressive multifocal leukoencephalopathy. Documented time point: about six months of natalizumab therapy. Every listed patient previously received interferon beta; all PML patients were women. At 6 months of natalizumab came T1, and at 12 months came T2. Of note for this clone: Its specificity is not known.

Data came from immunoSEQ multiplex PCR; TCRdb stores just in-frame clones and leaves some out. The table includes 25,000 to 35,000 clones, around nine tenths detected once. Study-level findings and limits: Expanded clones at PML onset predated and persisted through natalizumab therapy. Findings may reflect JC virus infection or just general immunocompromise.

The CDR3 covers 17 residues. Trimming removed 5 bases from V and 8 bases from J; junction bases left unmatched: 18. The V gene's germline CDR1 is MGHRA and CDR2 YSYEKL. The chain uses TRBV4-1 and TRBJ1-2, with 9 positions matching TRBD1. The source is a human donor with multiple sclerosis. The material sequenced was PBMCs, taken from a patient treated with natalizumab. The CDR3 is CASSSLGQGTRDDGYTF. The CDR3 nucleotides are TGCGCCAGCAGCTCTTTGGGACAGGGTACCCGCGACGACGGCTACACCTTC.